The 9 T cell receptor beta chains in this list originate from one sample, sequenced in a study of Graves' ophthalmopathy and Graves' hyperthyroidism. TCR beta CDR3 amplification used RNA transcripts. Amplification began with first-round RT-PCR using HTBI primers, then second-round multiplex PCR was performed. TCRdb analysed the multiplex PCR reads with MiXCR anew, one entry per CDR3 protein. Among hundreds of thousands of distinct CDR3 sequences, approximately 21% were seen once, and the ten largest hold roughly 3%. The sample was peripheral blood. The receptors derive from a woman younger than 35 with stable Graves' hyperthyroidism.

This clonotype was seen ten or more times. The V call is TRBV12-3 or TRBV12-4, the J call TRBJ2-5, with 7 bases aligning to TRBD1. V gave up 7 bases and J gave up 4 bases; unmatched junction bases: 9. This CDR3 region has 14 residues. The CDR3 here is CASTDRVRGETQYF. Here the CDR3 DNA reads TGTGCCAGCACCGACAGGGTTAGGGGAGAGACCCAGTACTTC.

The chain uses TRBV28 and TRBJ2-7; D is undetermined. Germline CDR1 reads MDHEN; CDR2 reads SYDVKM. This CDR3 is 13 amino acids long. With 5 bases removed from V and 6 bases from J, the gap between germline ends came to 14 bases. The CDR3 reads CASSIGRIFEQYF. The CDR3 DNA reads TGTGCCAGCAGTATCGGCCGTATCTTCGAGCAGTACTTC.

In this sample, this clonotype turned up many times. The V call is TRBV9, the J call TRBJ2-2, with no clear D. CDR3 size: 14 residues. The germline V gene encodes CDR1 SGDLS and CDR2 YYNGEE. The V end was cut by 5 bases, the J end by 6 bases, with 14 bases between. The chain's CDR3 is CASSTPGGAGELFF. The CDR3 nucleotides are TGTGCCAGCAGTACTCCGGGTGGGGCCGGGGAGCTGTTTTTT.

This clonotype was seen many times. The V and J genes are TRBV20-1 and TRBJ2-7; TRBD2 matches 9 bases. The CDR3 loop spans 16 amino acids. CDR1 is DFQATT, CDR2 SNEGSKA, per germline (reference sequence). V shed 0 bases, J shed 2 bases, and the junction held 8 bases outside the gene matches. The CDR3 spells CSARDARAGGPYEQYF. CDR3 in DNA: TGCAGTGCTAGAGATGCGCGGGCGGGAGGGCCCTACGAGCAGTACTTC.

The chain carries TRBV12-3 or TRBV12-4 and TRBJ1-6; 10 bases align to TRBD1. This CDR3 contains 15 residues. The junction had 5 bases not matched to a gene; V was cut back by 8 bases and J by 4 bases. CDR3 in amino acids: CASQSDRGYNSPLHF. The CDR3 region has the DNA TGTGCCAGCCAGTCGGACAGGGGGTATAATTCACCCCTCCACTTT.

The rearrangement joins TRBV6-1 to TRBJ2-5; 8 bases are a match to TRBD2. The CDR3 has 16 amino acids. Looked up from germline, CDR1 is MNHNS and CDR2 is SASEGT. V lost 5 bases, J lost 7 bases, and 15 bases stayed unmatched. The chain's CDR3 is CASSPSLAGPLGTQYF. CDR3 nucleotide sequence: TGTGCCAGCAGTCCCTCCTTAGCGGGGCCCCTGGGGACCCAGTACTTC.

This clonotype is a singleton in its sample. The V and J genes are TRBV28 and TRBJ1-2; D uncertain. Between the trimmed V and J ends, which lost 4 bases and 0 bases, there was a span of 9 bases. The CDR3 has 14 residues. Germline CDR1 and CDR2: MDHEN and SYDVKM. CDR3: CASSSPTPNYGYTF. For the CDR3, the DNA is TGTGCCAGCAGTTCACCGACACCTAACTATGGCTACACCTTC.

The table lists this clonotype with many counts. The CDR3 DNA is TGTGCCAGTAGTCACATGAGGTCTGGGGCCAACGTCCTGACTTTC. Translation: CASSHMRSGANVLTF. The chain has TRBV19 and TRBJ2-6; D remains ambiguous. The germline V and J ends were trimmed by 5 bases and 1 base, with 9 bases remaining between them. CDR3 length: 15 amino acids. Germline loops: CDR1 LNHDA, CDR2 SQIVND (reference sequence).

This clonotype was recorded many times. The CDR3 nucleotides are TGTGCCAGCAGTTACTCCAGCGGGACTAACACCGGGGAGCTGTTTTTT. It codes for CASSYSSGTNTGELFF. The rearrangement uses TRBV6-5 and TRBJ2-2, with 7 bases matching TRBD2. J lost 2 bases, V lost 0 bases, and 3 bases had no gene match. Germline CDR1 MNHEY, CDR2 SVGAGI. The CDR3 consists of 16 residues.